The entry below gives a single T cell receptor beta chain sequence along with its context. No cognate antigen has been identified for it. One base away there is no much larger clone; base qualities are not given. Its CDR3 holds 19 amino acids, cysteine through phenylalanine. Only the CDR3 portion is preserved as DNA: 57 bases, with reading frame beginning at the first base. Library generation was performed with the immunoSEQ multiplex PCR assay. TCRdb obtained this table from immuneACCESS and retained in-frame rearrangements with V and J assigned. These tables miss some clones; where compared with another copy, unresolved V genes account for less than half of the shortfall, and the remainder is unexplained. Present in this sample are approximately 30,000 clones, about four fifths of which were seen just once. The ten largest clones add up to over 0.95% of the sample. For TCR Vbeta sequencing, memory CD4+ T cells were sorted ex vivo from the peripheral blood of narcolepsy patients and healthy controls.

These data come from a study of T cells in narcolepsy (dated by TCRdb to the late 2010s). In the study overall: The study enrolled patients with narcolepsy type 1 or type 2 (NT1, NT2) together with healthy control donors. To look for autoreactive T cells in narcolepsy patients that target self-antigens of hypocretin neurons (hypocretin, TRIB2), the study used TCR Vbeta sequencing to follow clonotypes in blood and CSF. General findings and caveats noted by the study authors: According to the report, autoreactive clonotypes were detected serially in the blood of the same patients and of different patients, but not in healthy controls. Certain blood memory CD4+ repertoires from patients and controls had no sequences that matched autoreactive T cell clones. HCRT-specific and TRIB2-specific autoreactive clonotypes were highlighted in plots that compared CD4+ T cell clonotypes in CSF versus blood from the same patient. Numbers of sequenced blood memory CD4+ clonotypes were comparable, with averages of about 39,494 in patients and approximately 30,000 in controls.

Sequenced input: CD45RA- memory CD4+ T cells from PBMCs. This specimen's cell subset or site label, per the study, means: memory T cells sorted ex vivo from peripheral blood. The rearranged chain carries TRBV21-1 and TRBJ2-5; the tabulated D call, TRBD1, remains unverified against the DNA. TRBV21-1 is a recognized pseudogene. This clonotype was sampled from a human donor with narcolepsy. The CDR3 reads as follows: CASSKGFFRTGGPQETQYF. The nucleotide sequence is TGTGCCAGCAGCAAAGGGTTTTTCCGGACAGGGGGTCCCCAAGAGACCCAGTACTTC.